This is a list of T cell receptor beta chains from one sample in a study of identical twins. One entry per CDR3 protein results from TCRdb running MiXCR on the 5' RACE reads. The profile shows some 1,600,000 distinct CDR3 sequences, around a third of them singletons. The sample comprised cord blood. The source of these receptors is a newborn girl in good health. CDR3s include the opening cysteine and the closing phenylalanine or tryptophan. Each record gives: CDR3 protein, V gene, J gene.

CASSHPQRGDTQYF,TRBV4-1,TRBJ2-3
CSARGLMSSYEQYF,TRBV20-1,TRBJ2-7
CASSPRTAPRDSNYGYTF,TRBV6-1,TRBJ1-2
CSARDQGPANYGYTF,TRBV20-1,TRBJ1-2
CSARVVGPSADGYEQYF,TRBV20-1,TRBJ2-7
CASSPSSAGETQYF,TRBV12-3/TRBV12-4,TRBJ2-5
CSVKQGQGGDTQYF,TRBV29-1,TRBJ2-3
CASSLERRMNTEAFF,TRBV7-9,TRBJ1-1
CASIGQGAEQPQHF,TRBV12-3/TRBV12-4,TRBJ1-5
CSAPRDYNSPLHF,TRBV20-1,TRBJ1-6
CASSFDRRGTDTQYF,TRBV7-9,TRBJ2-3
CASSRTSEAFF,TRBV5-5,TRBJ1-1
CATSGALGQGAPDYGYTF,TRBV24-1,TRBJ1-2
CASSHRGRKYNEQFF,TRBV5-6,TRBJ2-1
CASSSYRDRFHGYTF,TRBV7-6,TRBJ1-2